A single sample gave rise to the 19 T cell receptor beta chains below, sequenced in a study of identical twins. TCRdb processed the 5' RACE reads anew with MiXCR; each CDR3 protein has one entry. The table has 1.5 million to 2 million distinct CDR3 sequences, under 35% seen once. The specimen was cord blood. The source is a newborn girl in good health.

About this clonotype itself: A junction end diverges from the germline sequence, so it may reflect a read error. V usage is TRBV12-3 or TRBV12-4 and J usage is TRBJ1-6; possibly TRBD1 for D (5 bases). The CDR3 is made up of 15 amino acids. CDR3 amino acids: CASSSRDGGNSPPHF. In DNA, the CDR3 is TGTGCCAGCAGTTCCCGGGACGGCGGGAATTCACCCCCCCACTTT.

The V gene is TRBV3-1, the J gene TRBJ2-5, with TRBD2 identical over 7 bases. The J call may not be correct, given that the DNA end is closer to TRBJ2-7. Germline V gene data show CDR1 as LGHDT and CDR2 as YNNKEL (reference sequence). The CDR3 covers 13 residues. CDR3 nucleotides: TGTGCCAGCAGTCGACTAGCTAACTACGAGCAGTACTTC. Translated, it gives CASSRLANYEQYF.

This clonotype turned up a few times. This rearrangement joins TRBV4-1 to TRBJ2-2; D is uncertain. Trimming left V 4 bases short and J 4 bases short, with 13 bases between. In germline, CDR1 is MGHRA, CDR2 YSYEKL. The CDR3 loop spans 15 amino acids. The CDR3: CASSRAVLSTGELFF. The CDR3 DNA is TGCGCCAGCAGCCGGGCGGTCCTAAGCACCGGGGAGCTGTTTTTT.

This clonotype was recorded only once. Relative to the germline gene, one junction end is altered; a read error may explain this. The rearrangement uses TRBV4-1 and TRBJ1-1; D possibly corresponds to TRBD1 (5 bases). The germline gives CDR1 MGHRA, CDR2 YSYEKL. This CDR3 has 17 residues. CDR3 loop: CAGSQDPTDRPNTEAFF. The DNA for the CDR3 is TGCGCCGGCAGCCAAGACCCGACCGACAGACCGAACACTGAAGCTTTCTTT.

The chain joins TRBV6-2 or TRBV6-3 to TRBJ2-4, with D hard to call. The J call may be faulty, since TRBJ2-7 better matches the DNA end. CDR1 MNHEY and CDR2 SVGEGT come from the germline V gene. The length of the CDR3 is 13 residues. CDR3 in DNA: TGTGCCAGCAGTACGGCAGGAACCTACGAGCAGTACTTC. Encoded protein: CASSTAGTYEQYF.

This clonotype has only a few counts. A much larger clonotype is one base distant, so this may be a read error. This chain connects TRBV7-2 to TRBJ2-3; no definite D call. Germline V gene sequence: CDR1 SGHTA, CDR2 FQGNSA. V was cut by 4 bases and J by 1 base, with 12 bases left in between. CDR3 length: 15 residues. The CDR3, as DNA: TGTGCCAGCAGCTCAGCTATCGGTGGCACAGATACGCAGTATTTT. This translates into CASSSAIGGTDTQYF.

J is TRBJ2-5 and V is TRBV28; D possibly corresponds to TRBD2 (5 bases). The V end lost 5 bases, the J end lost 7 bases, and 17 bases lay between the germline ends. Germline CDR1 and CDR2: MDHEN and SYDVKM. The CDR3 spans 14 residues. The CDR3 is CASSDIWKRGTQYF. The CDR3 DNA reads TGTGCCAGCAGTGACATATGGAAACGGGGGACCCAGTACTTC.

The chain is built from TRBV3-1 and TRBJ2-1; no clear D. This CDR3 spans 15 amino acids. The germline CDR1 and CDR2 sequences are LGHDT and YNNKEL (reference sequence). Trimming removed 4 bases from V and 3 bases from J, with 13 bases in between. In DNA form, the CDR3 reads TGTGCCAGCAGCCCCTGGAGAATTCACTACAATGAGCAGTTCTTC. It encodes CASSPWRIHYNEQFF.

This clonotype occurred a few times. V and J are TRBV12-3 or TRBV12-4 and TRBJ2-6, with 9 bases lining up with TRBD1. Losses at the gene ends were 7 bases for V and 0 bases for J; bases not matched to a gene: 4. This CDR3 is built from 16 residues. The CDR3, as DNA: TGTGCCAGCACTAACAGGGGGCTCTCTGGGGCCAACGTCCTGACTTTC. The encoded protein is CASTNRGLSGANVLTF.

V gene TRBV7-6 combines with J gene TRBJ2-3; TRBD1 or TRBD2 may be the D gene (5 bases each). The CDR3 contains 17 residues. Deletions cut 1 base from V and 0 bases from J, with 14 bases between. Germline CDR1 and CDR2: SGHVS and FNYEAQ. CDR3 sequence reads: CASSLVVGPSSTDTQYF. Written as DNA, the CDR3 is TGTGCCAGCAGCTTAGTTGTGGGACCCTCTAGCACAGATACGCAGTATTTT. The whole variable domain, remainder taken from reference TRBV7-6 and TRBJ2-3, is GAGVSQSPRYKVTKRGQDVALRCDPISGHVSLYWYRQALGQGPEFLTYFNYEAQQDKSGLPNDRFSAERPEGSISTLTIQRTEQRDSAMYRCASSLVVGPSSTDTQYFGPGTRLTVL.

The CDR3: CAGIGRQTCEQYF. CDR3 DNA: TGTGCCGGCATAGGGAGGCAGACCTGCGAGCAGTACTTC. The chain combines TRBV2 with TRBJ2-5; D is perhaps TRBD2 (6 bases). The DNA end is a closer match to TRBJ2-7, so the J assignment may be wrong. CDR1 is SNHLY and CDR2 is FYNNEI in the germline V gene. The CDR3 length is 13 residues.

V usage is TRBV3-1 and J usage is TRBJ2-7; D may be TRBD2 (5 bases). Per germline, CDR1 LGHDT and CDR2 YNNKEL (reference sequence). The CDR3 consists of 15 residues. V was pared by 0 bases and J by 3 bases, with 12 bases between. The CDR3 protein is CASSQDGGLLYEQYF. CDR3 in DNA: TGTGCCAGCAGCCAAGATGGCGGGCTCCTCTACGAGCAGTACTTC.

This rearrangement joins TRBV19 to TRBJ1-2; D gene unclear. Germline-derived CDR1 and CDR2 are LNHDA and SQIVND (reference sequence). The CDR3 totals 12 residues. Trimming took off 8 bases at V and 2 bases at J, with 9 bases between the two ends. CDR3 DNA: TGTGCCAGTCTTCAGGCCAACTATGGCTACACCTTC. It codes for CASLQANYGYTF.

The CDR3 DNA follows: TGTACCAGCAGCTTAGTATCTGGGGGCTACAATGAGCAGTTCTTC. Encoded protein: CTSSLVSGGYNEQFF. The rearrangement links TRBV7-2 to TRBJ2-1, with D perhaps TRBD1 or TRBD2 (5 bases each). Looked up from germline, CDR1 is SGHTA and CDR2 is FQGNSA. CDR3 length: 15 amino acids. V was pared by 1 base and J by 3 bases, with 10 bases between.

The sample holds a few counts of this clonotype. V gene TRBV12-5 combines with J gene TRBJ2-1; 9 positions match TRBD2. The V and J ends lost 0 bases and 3 bases, in that order; junction bases with no gene match: 6. CDR1 is LGHNT, CDR2 FRNRAP, per germline. This CDR3 region has 17 residues. The CDR3 is CASGLVIAGVSYNEQFF. The CDR3 DNA reads as TGTGCTAGTGGTTTGGTGATAGCGGGAGTGAGCTACAATGAGCAGTTCTTC.

This clonotype was observed a handful of times. The chain links TRBV10-3 to TRBJ2-1; the match to TRBD2 covers 13 bases. Losses at the gene ends were 6 bases for V and 2 bases for J; bases not matched to a gene: 10. Germline loops: CDR1 ENHRY, CDR2 SYGVKD. CDR3 length: 18 amino acids. The CDR3 spells CAISRGLAGIGAYNEQFF. DNA for the CDR3: TGTGCCATCAGCAGGGGACTAGCGGGAATCGGAGCCTACAATGAGCAGTTCTTC.

This clonotype was picked up a small number of times. The V gene is TRBV20-1, the J gene TRBJ2-1; no clear D. V gave up 0 bases and J gave up 9 bases, with 12 bases separating them. CDR3 length: 13 residues. Germline V gene lookup returns CDR1 DFQATT and CDR2 SNEGSKA (reference sequence). In DNA, the CDR3 is TGCAGTGCTAGAGATTACTACGACGCTGAGCAGTTCTTC. Its protein product is CSARDYYDAEQFF.

This sequence joins TRBV7-9 and TRBJ2-1; 10 bases line up with TRBD2. This CDR3 is built from 16 residues. Germline CDR1 reads SEHNR; CDR2 reads FQNEAQ (reference sequence). Trimming at V came to 1 base and at J to 8 bases, leaving 8 bases not matched to a gene. In DNA form, the CDR3 reads TGTGCCAGCAGCTTAGGGACTAGCGGTATTAGCTATGAGCAGTTCTTC. Translating gives CASSLGTSGISYEQFF.

The chain uses TRBV12-5 and TRBJ2-2; 11 bases match TRBD2. The ends lost 0 bases at V and 5 bases at J; junction bases unmatched: 14. The germline V gene encodes CDR1 LGHNT and CDR2 FRNRAP. There are 20 residues in the CDR3. This CDR3 is CASGLVSPPLAGVGTGELFF. The CDR3, as DNA: TGTGCTAGTGGTTTGGTATCCCCTCCACTAGCGGGAGTAGGAACCGGGGAGCTGTTTTTT. Using reference TRBV12-5 and TRBJ2-2 for the parts outside the CDR3, the full variable domain is DARVTQTPRHKVTEMGQEVTMRCQPILGHNTVFWYRQTMMQGLELLAYFRNRAPLDDSGMPKDRFSAEMPDATLATLKIQPSEPRDSAVYFCASGLVSPPLAGVGTGELFFGEGSRLTVL.